A selection of T cell receptor beta chains follows, all from one sample in a study of cytomegalovirus exposure and HLA in healthy donors. TCRdb's table, derived via immunoSEQ multiplex PCR, lists solely in-frame clones and lacks some. This table lists about 55,000 clones. Sequencing was performed on PBMCs. The receptors derive from a man aged 50 or older in good health and CMV-seropositive. The CDR3 runs from the conserved cysteine through the conserved F or W. D genes are given only for firm matches.

TRBD2	TRBV6-5	TRBJ2-3	CASSYGGGARDTQYF	TGTGCCAGCAGTTACGGCGGGGGGGCACGAGATACGCAGTATTTT
TRBD2	TRBV28	TRBJ2-7	CASRPTSGPYEQYF	TGTGCCAGCAGGCCCACTAGCGGACCATACGAGCAGTACTTC
-	TRBV18	TRBJ1-1	CASSNGVGNTEAFF	TGTGCCAGCTCCAACGGGGTGGGGAACACTGAAGCTTTCTTT
-	TRBV5-6	TRBJ1-5	CASSLKAVSNQPQHF	TGTGCCAGCAGCCTGAAGGCGGTGAGCAATCAGCCCCAGCATTTT
TRBD1	TRBV2	TRBJ1-4	CASRGQGGLSTNEKLFF	TGTGCCAGCAGAGGACAGGGGGGCCTGTCCACTAATGAAAAACTGTTTTTT
-	TRBV2	TRBJ2-7	CASGRQEEQYF	TGTGCCAGCGGGAGACAGGAAGAGCAGTACTTC
-	TRBV5-4	TRBJ2-6	CASSLGAQQATLSGANVLTF	TGTGCCAGCAGCTTGGGCGCCCAACAAGCGACTCTCTCTGGGGCCAACGTCCTGACTTTC
TRBD1	TRBV7-2	TRBJ2-7	CASSFGTGGYEQYF	TGTGCCAGCAGCTTTGGGACAGGGGGCTACGAGCAGTACTTC
-	TRBV27	TRBJ2-3	CASSPPSWRGTDTQYF	TGTGCCAGCAGTCCTCCAAGTTGGAGGGGCACAGATACGCAGTATTTT
-	TRBV5-6	TRBJ1-5	CASSLGTGNQPQHF	TGTGCCAGCAGCTTGGGTACAGGCAATCAGCCCCAGCATTTT
TRBD2	TRBV7-9	TRBJ2-5	CASSLGPLAGETQYF	TGTGCCAGCAGCTTAGGTCCTTTAGCGGGGGAGACCCAGTACTTC
-	TRBV6-5	TRBJ2-3	CASSYSGGVADTQYF	TGTGCCAGCAGTTACTCCGGGGGAGTAGCAGATACGCAGTATTTT
-	TRBV30	TRBJ1-2	CAWAAGGRYGYTF	TGTGCCTGGGCCGCGGGCGGGAGGTATGGCTACACCTTC
TRBD1	TRBV30	TRBJ2-5	CAGSVGQGGRETQYF	TGTGCCGGGAGTGTAGGACAGGGCGGACGGGAGACCCAGTACTTC
-	TRBV6-1	TRBJ2-3	CASSDGSAGKDTQYF	TGTGCCAGCAGTGATGGTTCGGCAGGGAAAGATACGCAGTATTTT
TRBD2	TRBV7-6	TRBJ2-1	CASSLVEGGDNEQFF	TGTGCCAGCAGCTTAGTAGAGGGAGGGGACAATGAGCAGTTCTTC
TRBD1	TRBV18	TRBJ1-4	CASSPDRGRIEKLFF	TGTGCCAGCTCACCCGACAGGGGGCGGATTGAAAAACTGTTTTTT
-	TRBV6-6	TRBJ1-1	CASSGAGVTEAFF	TGTGCCAGCAGTGGGGCAGGGGTCACTGAAGCTTTCTTT
TRBD1	TRBV14	TRBJ1-2	CASSHPGQGQYGYTF	TGTGCCAGCAGCCACCCTGGACAGGGCCAGTATGGCTACACCTTC
-	TRBV6-1	TRBJ2-7	CASSEAVSYEQYF	TGTGCCAGCAGTGAGGCGGTGAGCTACGAGCAGTACTTC
-	TRBV11-3	TRBJ2-7	CASSPPSSYEQYF	TGTGCCAGCAGCCCCCCCAGCTCCTACGAGCAGTACTTC
TRBD2	TRBV6-1	TRBJ2-2	CASRLAGGVGELFF	TGTGCCAGCAGACTAGCGGGAGGGGTCGGGGAGCTGTTTTTT
-	TRBV6-5	TRBJ2-3	CASTSGTDTQYF	TGTGCCAGCACTAGCGGCACAGATACGCAGTATTTT
-	TRBV9	TRBJ2-5	CASSSQGGGETQYF	TGTGCCAGCAGCTCCCAGGGTGGAGGGGAGACCCAGTACTTC
TRBD1	TRBV6-1	TRBJ2-5	CASLRDRSYQETQYF	TGTGCCAGCCTGAGGGACAGATCGTACCAAGAGACCCAGTACTTC
-	TRBV6-1	TRBJ1-5	CASSFRQRNQPQHF	TGTGCCAGCAGTTTCCGACAGAGGAATCAGCCCCAGCATTTT
TRBD1	TRBV7-9	TRBJ1-2	CASSYGQGNGYTF	TGTGCCAGCAGTTATGGACAGGGTAATGGCTACACCTTC
-	TRBV7-3	TRBJ1-1	CASSLTPGTEAFF	TGTGCCAGCAGCTTAACGCCAGGGACTGAAGCTTTCTTT
-	TRBV4-2	TRBJ2-7	CASSQEWGRFSSYEQYF	TGTGCCAGCAGCCAAGAATGGGGCAGGTTTAGCTCCTACGAGCAGTACTTC
-	TRBV2	TRBJ2-7	CASSEFRNYEQYF	TGTGCCAGCAGTGAGTTCAGAAACTACGAGCAGTACTTC
TRBD1	TRBV6-1	TRBJ2-7	CASSEQGQVAYEQYF	TGTGCCAGCAGTGAGCAGGGACAGGTCGCCTACGAGCAGTACTTC
TRBD1	TRBV18	TRBJ2-7	CASSPQGTGAYEQYF	TGTGCCAGCTCACCACAGGGGACAGGAGCCTACGAGCAGTACTTC
TRBD2	TRBV5-4	TRBJ2-1	CASSSGGSGNYEQFF	TGTGCCAGCAGCTCGGGGGGTAGCGGGAATTATGAGCAGTTCTTC
TRBD1	TRBV19	TRBJ1-6	CASSLGQGNSPLHF	TGTGCCAGTAGTCTCGGACAGGGGAATTCACCCCTCCACTTT
TRBD2	TRBV9	TRBJ2-7	CASSPSGVSYEQYF	TGTGCCAGCAGCCCTAGCGGAGTCTCCTACGAGCAGTACTTC
-	TRBV6-5	TRBJ1-5	CASSYREGQPQHF	TGTGCCAGCAGTTATAGGGAGGGCCAGCCCCAGCATTTT
-	TRBV11-2	TRBJ2-3	CASSGWGVSTDTQYF	TGTGCCAGCAGCGGCTGGGGGGTTAGCACAGATACGCAGTATTTT
-	TRBV19	TRBJ1-2	CASKRRGDGYTF	TGTGCCAGTAAAAGGAGGGGAGATGGCTACACCTTC
-	TRBV5-8	TRBJ2-7	CATFQGMGYEQYF	TGTGCCACCTTTCAGGGGATGGGCTACGAGCAGTACTTC